These 24 T cell receptor beta chains were all obtained from the same sample, sequenced in a study of cytomegalovirus exposure and HLA in healthy donors. Both 60 Vbeta primers and 13 Jbeta primers went into the PCR. Method: immunoSEQ multiplex PCR; TCRdb's copy keeps in-frame clones and lacks some. The repertoire holds roughly 200,000 clones, with around four fifths as singletons. Material for sequencing was PBMCs. These receptors all come from a boy aged 2 to 10 in good health and CMV-seronegative.

The V gene is TRBV10-3, the J gene TRBJ2-5; 8 nucleotides line up with TRBD1. Trimming removed 4 bases from V and 4 bases from J; junction bases left unmatched: 8. CDR3 length equals 15 residues. Germline V gene sequence: CDR1 ENHRY, CDR2 SYGVKD. The CDR3 here is CAISGDRGELETQYF. For the CDR3, the DNA is TGTGCCATCAGTGGCGACAGGGGCGAATTAGAGACCCAGTACTTC.

The CDR3 here is CASSDRGRGSGANVLTF. The CDR3 DNA reads TGTGCCAGCAGCGACAGGGGGCGCGGATCTGGGGCCAACGTCCTGACTTTC. The chain has TRBV27 and TRBJ2-6; 10 bases are shared with TRBD1. The CDR3 length is 17 residues. From germline, CDR1 is MNHEY and CDR2 SMNVEV (reference sequence). V shed 6 bases, J shed 1 base, and the junction held 6 bases outside the gene matches.

The chain carries TRBV5-1 and TRBJ1-1; 8 bases match TRBD1. Trimming at V came to 3 bases and at J to 5 bases, leaving 3 bases not matched to a gene. This CDR3 has 13 residues. The germline gives CDR1 SGHRS, CDR2 YFSETQ. CDR3 region: CASSYTGGTEAFF. The CDR3 nucleotides are TGCGCCAGCAGCTACACAGGGGGAACTGAAGCTTTCTTT.

This sequence joins TRBV30 and TRBJ2-5; 7 nucleotides align to TRBD1. The ends lost 2 bases at V and 5 bases at J; junction bases unmatched: 5. The CDR3 sequence is 13 residues long. Germline values: CDR1 GTSNPN, CDR2 SVGIG (reference sequence). CDR3 loop: CAWSWTGGETQYF. The CDR3 DNA reads as TGTGCCTGGAGTTGGACAGGCGGGGAGACCCAGTACTTC. Together with reference TRBV30 and TRBJ2-5, the CDR3 gives the full variable domain: SQTIHQWPATLVQPVGSPLSLECTVEGTSNPNLYWYRQAAGRGLQLLFYSVGIGQISSEVPQNLSASRPQDRQFILSSKKLLLSDSGFYLCAWSWTGGETQYFGPGTRLLVL.

This chain joins TRBV15 and TRBJ2-7; D possibly corresponds to TRBD1 (6 bases). This CDR3 spans 14 amino acids. Germline V gives CDR1 LNHNV, CDR2 YYDKDF (reference sequence). V lost 4 bases and J lost 5, with 15 bases in between. This CDR3 reads CATSITRGLHEQYF. The CDR3 bases are TGTGCCACCAGCATTACCAGGGGTCTCCACGAGCAGTACTTC.

This rearrangement joins TRBV5-6 to TRBJ2-1, with 9 bases matching TRBD2. Germline-derived CDR1 and CDR2 are SGHDT and YYEEEE. V shed 1 base, J shed 7 bases, and the junction held 9 bases outside the gene matches. The CDR3 contains 16 residues. The CDR3 spells CASSLISSGNSNEQFF. The CDR3 region has the DNA TGTGCCAGCAGCTTGATCTCTAGCGGGAATTCGAATGAGCAGTTCTTC.

This clone was seen only once. CDR3 sequence (DNA): TGTGCCAGCAGCCAAACAGGGGCTCACAATGAGCAGTTCTTC. This translates into CASSQTGAHNEQFF. V is TRBV14 and J is TRBJ2-1, with TRBD1 identical over 7 bases. Germline loops: CDR1 SGHDN, CDR2 FVKESK. The CDR3 spans 14 residues. The trim removed 2 bases at V and 5 bases at J, leaving 3 bases unmatched.

This clone was counted a few times. The chain combines TRBV6-1 with TRBJ2-2; 9 bases line up with TRBD1. The CDR3 loop spans 15 amino acids. The V segment lost 7 bases and the J segment 4 bases; nucleotides outside the gene matches: 7. Germline V gene sequence: CDR1 MNHNS, CDR2 SASEGT. CDR3 coding DNA: TGTGCCAGCACTCAGGACAGGGGTGGCACCGGGGAGCTGTTTTTT. As protein: CASTQDRGGTGELFF.

The chain employs TRBV5-6 and TRBJ1-5; D uncertain. This CDR3 has 13 amino acids. In germline, CDR1 is SGHDT, CDR2 YYEEEE. V was clipped by 2 bases and J by 3 bases, with 6 bases between them. CDR3 DNA sequence: TGTGCCAGCAGCTTCGGGGTCAATCAGCCCCAGCATTTT. Protein product: CASSFGVNQPQHF.

V usage is TRBV2 and J usage is TRBJ2-3; D perhaps matches TRBD1 (5 bases). V was cut by 7 bases and J by 2 bases, with 7 bases left in between. The germline gives CDR1 SNHLY, CDR2 FYNNEI. The CDR3 spans 12 residues. CDR3 DNA: TGTGCCAGCATAGGGGCCACAGATACGCAGTATTTT. Protein sequence: CASIGATDTQYF.

CDR3 bases: TGCGCCACAACAGGGTCCGGGGAGCTGTTTTTT. It encodes CATTGSGELFF. V and J are TRBV5-1 and TRBJ2-2, with D possibly TRBD1 on 6 matching bases. The germline V and J ends were trimmed by 9 bases and 6 bases, with 9 bases remaining between them. From germline, CDR1 is SGHRS and CDR2 YFSETQ. The CDR3 runs 11 residues.

This clone has more than one count but fewer than ten. The chain uses TRBV19 and TRBJ1-1; 9 nucleotides match TRBD1. The V and J ends lost 5 bases and 11 bases, in that order; junction bases with no gene match: 15. The CDR3 runs 15 residues. Germline assignment: CDR1 LNHDA and CDR2 SQIVND (reference sequence). The CDR3, as DNA: TGTGCCAGTAGTCCTATGGGACAGGGAGACAATTTGGCTTTCTTT. Translation: CASSPMGQGDNLAFF.

The rearrangement joins TRBV5-6 to TRBJ2-7; D gene ambiguous. V was cut by 2 bases and J by 5 bases, with 14 bases left in between. CDR3 length equals 14 residues. Per the germline V gene, CDR1 is SGHDT and CDR2 is YYEEEE. The CDR3 DNA sequence: TGTGCCAGCAGCTTTGGTATAAGCCCCCACGAGCAGTACTTC. Translating gives CASSFGISPHEQYF.

The CDR3 sequence: CASSVAQGLHGNEKLFF. CDR3 nucleotide sequence: TGTGCCAGCAGCGTAGCTCAGGGACTGCATGGTAATGAAAAACTGTTTTTT. The rearrangement uses TRBV9 and TRBJ1-4, with D possibly TRBD1 on 5 matching bases. The CDR3 contains 17 residues. Trimming removed 0 bases at V and 4 bases at J, with 16 bases between. CDR1 SGDLS and CDR2 YYNGEE come from the germline V gene.

The gene calls are TRBV4-1 and TRBJ1-2; D gene ambiguous. Germline V CDR1 and CDR2: MGHRA, YSYEKL. V gave up 0 bases and J gave up 7 bases, with 6 bases separating them. CDR3 length: 12 residues. The CDR3 region is CASSQETGGYTF. Here the CDR3 DNA reads TGCGCCAGCAGCCAAGAGACGGGTGGCTACACCTTC.

V and J are TRBV13 and TRBJ1-1, with D possibly being TRBD1 (6 bases). Trimming stripped 2 bases from V and 3 bases from J, with 16 bases between. The germline gives CDR1 PRHDT, CDR2 FYEKMQ (reference sequence). The CDR3 is 16 amino acids. CDR3 protein: CASSLSSITGHTEAFF. Here the CDR3 DNA reads TGTGCCAGCAGCTTAAGTAGCATCACAGGGCACACTGAAGCTTTCTTT.

The genes are TRBV9 and TRBJ2-5; 12 bases line up with TRBD1. The V segment lost 2 bases and the J segment 5 bases; nucleotides outside the gene matches: 4. Per the germline V gene, CDR1 is SGDLS and CDR2 is YYNGEE. The CDR3 is 15 amino acids. The CDR3, as DNA: TGTGCCAGCAGCGTGGGGACAGGGGGCGAGGAGACCCAGTACTTC. Amino acids: CASSVGTGGEETQYF.

This clone appeared a single time. This chain joins TRBV2 and TRBJ1-5; D is possibly TRBD1 (6 bases). V lost 5 bases and J lost 6, with 8 bases in between. Germline values: CDR1 SNHLY, CDR2 FYNNEI. This CDR3 is built from 12 residues. This CDR3 is CASSLQGQPQHF. Written as DNA, the CDR3 is TGTGCCAGCAGTCTACAGGGTCAGCCCCAGCATTTT.

The chain recombines TRBV4-1 with TRBJ2-2; TRBD1 aligns across 8 bases. The CDR3 consists of 11 residues. The V gene's germline CDR1 is MGHRA and CDR2 YSYEKL. V shed 4 bases, J shed 13 bases, and the junction held 2 bases outside the gene matches. The CDR3 loop reads CASSRDRGLFF. In nucleotides, the CDR3 is TGCGCCAGCAGCCGAGACAGGGGGCTGTTTTTT.

The gene calls are TRBV5-1 and TRBJ2-5; 10 nucleotides align to TRBD2. Unmatched junction bases numbered 6, after V lost 3 bases and J lost 4 bases. This CDR3 is 15 amino acids long. Germline V CDR1 and CDR2: SGHRS, YFSETQ. The CDR3 spells CASSSGLAVGETQYF. CDR3 bases: TGCGCCAGCAGCTCTGGACTAGCGGTGGGAGAGACCCAGTACTTC. The full variable domain, with the rest looked up from reference TRBV5-1 and TRBJ2-5, is KAGVTQTPRYLIKTRGQQVTLSCSPISGHRSVSWYQQTPGQGLQFLFEYFSETQRNKGNFPGRFSGRQFSNSRSEMNVSTLELGDSALYLCASSSGLAVGETQYFGPGTRLLVL.

This clone was detected only a few times. This chain uses TRBV15 with TRBJ1-2; 9 bases agree with TRBD1. The CDR3 consists of 16 residues. Germline V gene lookup returns CDR1 LNHNV and CDR2 YYDKDF (reference sequence). Trimming at V came to 0 bases and at J to 5 bases, leaving 7 bases not matched to a gene. CDR3 in DNA: TGTGCCACCAGCAGAGATGGGACAGGGCGACATTATGGCTACACCTTC. Residues: CATSRDGTGRHYGYTF.

This clone has a single count. This chain links TRBV7-6 with TRBJ2-7; no reliable D call. CDR1 and CDR2 from the germline V gene are SGHVS and FNYEAQ. Between the trimmed V and J ends, which lost 2 bases and 3 bases, there was a span of 8 bases. This CDR3 spans 13 amino acids. CDR3 nucleotide sequence: TGTGCCAGCAGCTTAAACAGACGCTACGAGCAGTACTTC. It specifies CASSLNRRYEQYF.

This clone occurred a few times. The V gene is TRBV19, the J gene TRBJ1-4, with 7 bases fitting TRBD1. Germline loops: CDR1 LNHDA, CDR2 SQIVND (reference sequence). J gave up 2 bases and V 7 bases, and 10 bases lay outside the gene matches. CDR3 length: 16 residues. This CDR3 reads CASTESPGGTNEKLFF. CDR3 nucleotide sequence: TGTGCCAGTACTGAATCTCCAGGGGGTACTAATGAAAAACTGTTTTTT.

V and J are TRBV11-2 and TRBJ1-1; the D gene is possibly TRBD1 (6 bases). The CDR3 contains 14 residues. The V end was cut by 5 bases, the J end by 4 bases, with 14 bases between. Germline lookup yields CDR1 SGHAT and CDR2 FQNNGV. CDR3 bases: TGTGCCAGCAGCCCCAACAGGGTAGGCACTGAAGCTTTCTTT. Protein product: CASSPNRVGTEAFF.